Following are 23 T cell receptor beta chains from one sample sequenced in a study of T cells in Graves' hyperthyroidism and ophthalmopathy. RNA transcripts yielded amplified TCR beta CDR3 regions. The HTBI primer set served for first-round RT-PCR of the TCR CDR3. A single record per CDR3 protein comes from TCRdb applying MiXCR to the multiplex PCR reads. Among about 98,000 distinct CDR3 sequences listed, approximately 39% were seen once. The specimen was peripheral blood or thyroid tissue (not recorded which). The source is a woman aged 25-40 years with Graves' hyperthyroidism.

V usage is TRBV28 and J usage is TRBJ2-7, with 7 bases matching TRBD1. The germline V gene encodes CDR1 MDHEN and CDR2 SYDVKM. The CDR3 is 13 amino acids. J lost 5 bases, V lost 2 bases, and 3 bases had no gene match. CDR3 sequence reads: CASSLGQANEQYF. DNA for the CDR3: TGTGCCAGCAGTTTAGGACAGGCCAACGAGCAGTACTTC.

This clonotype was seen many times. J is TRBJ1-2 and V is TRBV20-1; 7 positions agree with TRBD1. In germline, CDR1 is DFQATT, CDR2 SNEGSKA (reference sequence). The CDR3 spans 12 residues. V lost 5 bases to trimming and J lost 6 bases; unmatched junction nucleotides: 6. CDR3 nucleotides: TGCAGTGCTGAACAGGGGCGAGATGGCTACACCTTC. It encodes CSAEQGRDGYTF.

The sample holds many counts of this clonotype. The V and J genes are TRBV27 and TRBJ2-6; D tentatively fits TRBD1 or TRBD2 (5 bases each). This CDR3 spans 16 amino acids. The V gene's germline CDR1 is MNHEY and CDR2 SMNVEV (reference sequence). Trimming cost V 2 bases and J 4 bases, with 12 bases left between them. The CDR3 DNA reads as TGTGCCAGCAGTTTACGTTGGGGGTGCGGGGCCAACGTCCTGACTTTC. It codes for CASSLRWGCGANVLTF.

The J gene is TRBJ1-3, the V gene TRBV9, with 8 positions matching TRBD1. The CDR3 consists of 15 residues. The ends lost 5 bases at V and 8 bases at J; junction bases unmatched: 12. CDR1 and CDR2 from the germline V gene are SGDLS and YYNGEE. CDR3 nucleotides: TGTGCCAGCAGGGGGGACAGGCTCTATGGCTACACCATATATTTT. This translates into CASRGDRLYGYTIYF.

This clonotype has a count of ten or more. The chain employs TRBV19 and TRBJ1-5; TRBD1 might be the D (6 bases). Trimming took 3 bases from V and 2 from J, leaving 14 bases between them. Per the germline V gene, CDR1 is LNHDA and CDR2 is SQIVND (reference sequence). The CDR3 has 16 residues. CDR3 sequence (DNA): TGTGCCAGTAGTATGGTAACAGGGAATGGCAATCAGCCCCAGCATTTT. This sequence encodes CASSMVTGNGNQPQHF. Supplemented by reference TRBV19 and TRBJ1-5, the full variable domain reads DGGITQSPKYLFRKEGQNVTLSCEQNLNHDAMYWYRQDPGQGLRLIYYSQIVNDFQKGDIAEGYSVSREKKESFPLTVTSAQKNPTAFYLCASSMVTGNGNQPQHFGDGTRLSIL.

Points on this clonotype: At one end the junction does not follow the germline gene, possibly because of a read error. The CDR3 loop is CSASRTNTGEPFF. The CDR3 DNA is TGCAGTGCCAGCCGGACGAACACCGGGGAGCCGTTTTTT. The V call is TRBV20-1, the J call TRBJ2-2; a possible D gene is TRBD2 (5 bases). In germline, CDR1 is DFQATT, CDR2 SNEGSKA (reference sequence). This CDR3 is 13 amino acids long.

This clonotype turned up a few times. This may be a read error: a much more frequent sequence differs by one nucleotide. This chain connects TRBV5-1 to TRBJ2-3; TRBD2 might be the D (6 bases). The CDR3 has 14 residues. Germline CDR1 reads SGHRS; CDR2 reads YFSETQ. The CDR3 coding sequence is TGCGCCGGCAGCTCGGAGGGGCGGACAGATACGCAGTATTTT. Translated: CAGSSEGRTDTQYF.

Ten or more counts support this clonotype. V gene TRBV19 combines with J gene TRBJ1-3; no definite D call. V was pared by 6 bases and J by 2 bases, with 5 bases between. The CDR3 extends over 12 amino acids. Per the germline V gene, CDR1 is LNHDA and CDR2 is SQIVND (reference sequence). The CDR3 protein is CASRRPGNTIYF. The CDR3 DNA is TGTGCCAGTAGACGCCCTGGAAACACCATATATTTT.

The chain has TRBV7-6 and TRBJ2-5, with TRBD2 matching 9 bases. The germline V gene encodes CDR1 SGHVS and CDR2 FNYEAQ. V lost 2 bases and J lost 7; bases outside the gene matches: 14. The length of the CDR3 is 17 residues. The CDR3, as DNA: TGTGCCAGCAGCTTAATAGCGGGAGACGGCGGGGAGGGGACCCAGTACTTC. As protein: CASSLIAGDGGEGTQYF.

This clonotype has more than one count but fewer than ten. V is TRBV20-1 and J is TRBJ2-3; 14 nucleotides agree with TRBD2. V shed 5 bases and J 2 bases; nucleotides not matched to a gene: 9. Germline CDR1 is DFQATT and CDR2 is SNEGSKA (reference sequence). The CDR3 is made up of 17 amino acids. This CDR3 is CSASGLAGGSNTDTQYF. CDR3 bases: TGCAGTGCTTCCGGACTAGCGGGAGGCTCTAACACAGATACGCAGTATTTT.

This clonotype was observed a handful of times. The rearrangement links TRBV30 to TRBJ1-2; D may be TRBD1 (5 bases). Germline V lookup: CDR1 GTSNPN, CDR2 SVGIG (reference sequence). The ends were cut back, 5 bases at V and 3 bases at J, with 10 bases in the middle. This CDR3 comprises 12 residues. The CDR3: CAWGRGDYGYTF. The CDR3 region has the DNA TGTGCCTGGGGGCGAGGGGACTATGGCTACACCTTC.

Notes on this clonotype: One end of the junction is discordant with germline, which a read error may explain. Here the CDR3 DNA reads TGTGCCAGCGGTTTATCGGGGAACTCCTACGAGCAGTACTTC. Translating gives CASGLSGNSYEQYF. This chain links TRBV27 with TRBJ2-7, with D possibly matching TRBD2 (5 bases). The CDR3 contains 14 residues. Looked up from germline, CDR1 is MNHEY and CDR2 is SMNVEV (reference sequence).

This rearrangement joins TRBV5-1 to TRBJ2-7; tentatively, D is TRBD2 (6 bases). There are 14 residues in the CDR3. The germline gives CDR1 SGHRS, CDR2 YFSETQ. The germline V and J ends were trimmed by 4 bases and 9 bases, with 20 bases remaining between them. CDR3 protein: CASSLGGWAARQYF. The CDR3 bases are TGCGCCAGCAGCCTGGGAGGTTGGGCTGCGCGGCAGTACTTC.

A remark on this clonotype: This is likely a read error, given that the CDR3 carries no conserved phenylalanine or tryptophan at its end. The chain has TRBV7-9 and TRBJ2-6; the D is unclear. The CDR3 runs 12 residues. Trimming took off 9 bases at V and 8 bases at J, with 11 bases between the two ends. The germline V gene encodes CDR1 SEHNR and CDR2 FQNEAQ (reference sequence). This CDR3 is CARGSGPNVLTS. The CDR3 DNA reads TGTGCCAGAGGCTCCGGGCCCAACGTCCTGACTTCC.

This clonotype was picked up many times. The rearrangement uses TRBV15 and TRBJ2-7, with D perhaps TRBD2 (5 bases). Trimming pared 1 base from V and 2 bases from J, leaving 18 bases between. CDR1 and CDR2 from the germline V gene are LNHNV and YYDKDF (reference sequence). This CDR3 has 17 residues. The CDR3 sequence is CATSRVVYPGYAYEQYF. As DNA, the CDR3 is TGTGCCACCAGCAGAGTTGTATACCCGGGATACGCCTACGAGCAGTACTTC.

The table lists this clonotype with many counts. CDR3 amino acids: CSASQQTGETQYF. CDR3 coding DNA: TGCAGTGCTAGTCAACAGACTGGGGAGACCCAGTACTTC. The V and J genes are TRBV20-1 and TRBJ2-5; D is undetermined. The CDR3 is made up of 13 amino acids. Trimming removed 3 bases from V and 5 bases from J, with 13 bases in between. The germline V gene has CDR1 DFQATT and CDR2 SNEGSKA (reference sequence).

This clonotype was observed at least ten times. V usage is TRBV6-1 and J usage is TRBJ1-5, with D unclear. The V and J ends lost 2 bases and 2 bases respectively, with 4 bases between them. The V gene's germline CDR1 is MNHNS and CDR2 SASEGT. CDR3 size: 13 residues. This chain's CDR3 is CASSEQGNQPQHF. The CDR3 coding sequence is TGTGCCAGCAGTGAACAGGGCAATCAGCCCCAGCATTTT.

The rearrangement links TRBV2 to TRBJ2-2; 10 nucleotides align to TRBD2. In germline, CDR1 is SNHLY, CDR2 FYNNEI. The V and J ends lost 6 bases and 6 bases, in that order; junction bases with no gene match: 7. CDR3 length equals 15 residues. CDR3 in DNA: TGTGCCAGCAGGTTATTAGCGGGAGGCGCCGGGGAGCTGTTTTTT. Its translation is CASRLLAGGAGELFF.

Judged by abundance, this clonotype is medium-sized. The CDR3: CASSLRPAGGEAFF. CDR3 coding DNA: TGTGCCAGCAGCTTAAGGCCCGCAGGGGGCGAAGCTTTCTTT. The V gene is TRBV7-3, the J gene TRBJ1-1, with 8 positions matching TRBD1. This CDR3 has 14 residues. Germline V lookup: CDR1 SGHTA, CDR2 FQGTGA. Losses at the gene ends were 1 base for V and 8 bases for J; bases not matched to a gene: 6.

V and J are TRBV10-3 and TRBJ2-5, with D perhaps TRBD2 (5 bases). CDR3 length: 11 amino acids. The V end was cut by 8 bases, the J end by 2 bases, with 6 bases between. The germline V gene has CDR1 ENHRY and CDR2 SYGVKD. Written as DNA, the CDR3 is TGTGCCATCGGGGAGCAAGAGACCCAGTACTTC. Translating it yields CAIGEQETQYF.

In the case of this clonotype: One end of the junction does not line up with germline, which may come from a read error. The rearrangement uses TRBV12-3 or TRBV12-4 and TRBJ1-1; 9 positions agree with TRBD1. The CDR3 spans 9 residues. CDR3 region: CASSTGTGF. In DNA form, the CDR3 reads TGTGCCAGCAGTACCGGGACAGGGTTT.

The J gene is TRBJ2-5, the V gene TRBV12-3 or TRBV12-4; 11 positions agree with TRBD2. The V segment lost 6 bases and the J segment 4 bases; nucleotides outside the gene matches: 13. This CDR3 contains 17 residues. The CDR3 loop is CASSLGSLAGGGETQYF. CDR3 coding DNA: TGTGCCAGCAGCTTGGGTTCTCTAGCGGGAGGAGGAGAGACCCAGTACTTC.

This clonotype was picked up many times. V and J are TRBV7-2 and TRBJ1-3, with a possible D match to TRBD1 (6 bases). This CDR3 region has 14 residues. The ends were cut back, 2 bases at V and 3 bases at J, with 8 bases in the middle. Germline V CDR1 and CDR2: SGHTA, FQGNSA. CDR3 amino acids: CASSLQGFGNTIYF. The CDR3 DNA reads TGTGCCAGCAGCTTACAGGGGTTTGGAAACACCATATATTTT.